Listed here is a single T cell receptor beta chain. Its antigen remains unknown. The CDR3 is 18 amino acids. Germline assignment: CDR1 MDHEN and CDR2 SYDVKM. V dropped 3 bases and J dropped 2 bases, with 19 bases sitting between them. Generated by immunoSEQ multiplex PCR, the TCRdb table keeps only in-frame clones and is missing some. Of tens of thousands of clones in the sample, about 73% are singletons; the top ten hold approximately 5%. Blood was sampled at baseline, cycle 4 day 1, and cycle 7 day 1. The sample belongs to a study of OX40 agonist ivuxolimab in advanced cancers. Regarding the study as a whole: At 0.1 to 3.0 mg/kg, clonal expansion of CD4+ and CD8+ blood T cells had occurred by week 6.

This sequence joins TRBV28 and TRBJ2-2; tentatively, D is TRBD1 or TRBD2 (5 bases each). The sequencing used CD4+ or CD8+ T cells sorted from blood, collected in a trial of the OX40 agonist ivuxolimab. This TCR was sampled from an adult with an advanced solid tumor such as melanoma, head and neck, liver or kidney cancer. This CDR3 is CASSFPRRARGNTGELFF. In DNA form, the CDR3 reads TGTGCCAGCAGTTTCCCACGCAGGGCCCGGGGAAACACCGGGGAGCTGTTTTTT.